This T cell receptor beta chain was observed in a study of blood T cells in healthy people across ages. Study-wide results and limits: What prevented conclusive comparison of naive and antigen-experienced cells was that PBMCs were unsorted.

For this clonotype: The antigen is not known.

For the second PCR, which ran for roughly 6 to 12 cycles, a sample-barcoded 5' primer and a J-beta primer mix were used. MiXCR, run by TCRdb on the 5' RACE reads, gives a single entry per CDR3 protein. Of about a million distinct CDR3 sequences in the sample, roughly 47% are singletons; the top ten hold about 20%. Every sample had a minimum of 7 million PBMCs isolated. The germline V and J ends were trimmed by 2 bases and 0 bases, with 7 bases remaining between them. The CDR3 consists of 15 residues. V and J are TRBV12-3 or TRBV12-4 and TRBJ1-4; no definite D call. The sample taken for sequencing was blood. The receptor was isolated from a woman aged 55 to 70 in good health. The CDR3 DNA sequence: TGTGCCAGCAGTTTAAGGAGTGCAACTAATGAAAAACTGTTTTTT. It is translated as CASSLRSATNEKLFF.